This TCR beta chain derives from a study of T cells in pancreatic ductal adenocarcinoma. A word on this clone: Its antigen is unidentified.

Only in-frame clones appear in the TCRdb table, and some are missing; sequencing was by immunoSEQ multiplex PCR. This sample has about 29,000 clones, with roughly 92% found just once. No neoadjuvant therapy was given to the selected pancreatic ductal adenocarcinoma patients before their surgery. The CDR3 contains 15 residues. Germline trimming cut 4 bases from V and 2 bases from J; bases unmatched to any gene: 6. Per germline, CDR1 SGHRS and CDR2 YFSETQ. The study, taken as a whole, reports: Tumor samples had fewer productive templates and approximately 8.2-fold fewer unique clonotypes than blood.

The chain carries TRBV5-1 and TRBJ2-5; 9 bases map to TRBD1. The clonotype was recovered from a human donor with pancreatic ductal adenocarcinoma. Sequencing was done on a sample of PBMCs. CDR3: CASSVSGTGQETQYF. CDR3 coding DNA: TGCGCCAGCAGCGTATCCGGGACAGGGCAAGAGACCCAGTACTTC.